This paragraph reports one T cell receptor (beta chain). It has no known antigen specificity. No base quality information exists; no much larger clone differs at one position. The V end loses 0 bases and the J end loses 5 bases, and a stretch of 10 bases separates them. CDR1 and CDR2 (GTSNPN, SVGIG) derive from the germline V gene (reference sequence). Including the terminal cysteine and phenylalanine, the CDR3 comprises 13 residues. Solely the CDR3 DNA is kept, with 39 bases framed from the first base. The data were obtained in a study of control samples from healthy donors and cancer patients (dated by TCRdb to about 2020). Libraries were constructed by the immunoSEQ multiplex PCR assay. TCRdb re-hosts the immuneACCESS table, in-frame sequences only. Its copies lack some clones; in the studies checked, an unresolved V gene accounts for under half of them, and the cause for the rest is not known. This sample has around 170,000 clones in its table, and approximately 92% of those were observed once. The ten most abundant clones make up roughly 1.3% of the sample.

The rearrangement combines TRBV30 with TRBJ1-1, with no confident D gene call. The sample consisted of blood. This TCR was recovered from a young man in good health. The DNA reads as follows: TGTGCCTGGAGTGTACCTGGCTTAACTGAAGCTTTCTTT. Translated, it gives CAWSVPGLTEAFF. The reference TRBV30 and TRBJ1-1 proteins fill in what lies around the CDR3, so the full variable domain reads SQTIHQWPATLVQPVGSPLSLECTVEGTSNPNLYWYRQAAGRGLQLLFYSVGIGQISSEVPQNLSASRPQDRQFILSSKKLLLSDSGFYLCAWSVPGLTEAFFGQGTRLTVV.